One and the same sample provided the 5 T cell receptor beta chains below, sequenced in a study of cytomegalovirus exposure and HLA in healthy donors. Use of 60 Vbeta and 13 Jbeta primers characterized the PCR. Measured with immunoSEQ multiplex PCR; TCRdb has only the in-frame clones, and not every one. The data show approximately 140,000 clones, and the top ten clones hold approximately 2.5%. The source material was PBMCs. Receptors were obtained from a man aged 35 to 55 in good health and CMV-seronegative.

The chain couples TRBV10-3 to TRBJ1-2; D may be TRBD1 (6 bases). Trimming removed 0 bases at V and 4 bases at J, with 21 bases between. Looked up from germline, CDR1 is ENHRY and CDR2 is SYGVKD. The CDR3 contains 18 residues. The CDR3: CAISESPGHPGGFYGYTF. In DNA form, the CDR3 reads TGTGCCATCAGTGAGTCTCCGGGACACCCAGGAGGATTCTATGGCTACACCTTC.

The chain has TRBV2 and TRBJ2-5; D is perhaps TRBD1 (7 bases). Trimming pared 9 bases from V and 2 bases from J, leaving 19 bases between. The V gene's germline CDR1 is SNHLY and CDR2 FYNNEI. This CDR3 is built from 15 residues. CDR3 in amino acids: CASNPGGLKQETQYF. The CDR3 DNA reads TGTGCCAGTAACCCAGGGGGACTGAAGCAAGAGACCCAGTACTTC.

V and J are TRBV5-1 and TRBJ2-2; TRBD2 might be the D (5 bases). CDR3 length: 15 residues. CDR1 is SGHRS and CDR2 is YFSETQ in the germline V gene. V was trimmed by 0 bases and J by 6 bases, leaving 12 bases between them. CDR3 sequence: CASSLDQVSAGELFF. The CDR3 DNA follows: TGCGCCAGCAGCTTGGATCAGGTTAGCGCCGGGGAGCTGTTTTTT.

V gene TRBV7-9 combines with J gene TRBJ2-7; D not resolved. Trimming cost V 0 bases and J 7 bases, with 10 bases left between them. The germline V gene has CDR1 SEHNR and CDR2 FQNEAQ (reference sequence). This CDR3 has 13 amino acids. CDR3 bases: TGTGCCAGCAGCTTAGCCACTCTGAGGGAGCAGTACTTC. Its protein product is CASSLATLREQYF.

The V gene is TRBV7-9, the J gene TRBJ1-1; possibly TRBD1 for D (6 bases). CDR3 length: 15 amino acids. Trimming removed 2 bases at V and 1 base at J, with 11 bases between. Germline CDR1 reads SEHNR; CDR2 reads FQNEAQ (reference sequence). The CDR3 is CASSLRGGTNTEAFF. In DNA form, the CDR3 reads TGTGCCAGCAGCTTAAGGGGGGGGACGAACACTGAAGCTTTCTTT.